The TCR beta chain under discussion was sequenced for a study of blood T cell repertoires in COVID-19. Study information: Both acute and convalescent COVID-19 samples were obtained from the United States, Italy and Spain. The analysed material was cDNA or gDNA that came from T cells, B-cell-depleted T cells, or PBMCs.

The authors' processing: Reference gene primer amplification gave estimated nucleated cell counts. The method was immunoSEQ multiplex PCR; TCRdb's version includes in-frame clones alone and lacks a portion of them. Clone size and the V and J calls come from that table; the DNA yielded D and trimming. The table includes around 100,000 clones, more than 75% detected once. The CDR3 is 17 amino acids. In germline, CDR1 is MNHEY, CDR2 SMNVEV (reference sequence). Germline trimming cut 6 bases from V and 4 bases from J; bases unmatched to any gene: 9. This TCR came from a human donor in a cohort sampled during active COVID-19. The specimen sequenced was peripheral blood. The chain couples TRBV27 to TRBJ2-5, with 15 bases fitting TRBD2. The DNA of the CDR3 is TGTGCCAGCAGAACCGGGACTAGCGGGGGGAGTCGAGAGACCCAGTACTTC. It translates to CASRTGTSGGSRETQYF.